This T cell receptor (beta chain) comes out of a study of blood T cell repertoires in COVID-19. Background on the study: Acute and convalescent COVID-19 samples came from the United States, Italy and Spain.

Authors' processing steps: Reference gene primer amplification yielded estimated nucleated cell counts. Sequenced by immunoSEQ multiplex PCR; TCRdb stores in-frame clones only, minus some. D and trimming come from the DNA, and the V and J calls and clone size come from that table. This sample has 200,000 to 300,000 clones, with 70% to 90% found just once. Trimming took 4 bases from V and 5 from J; bases not matched to a gene: 4. Germline loops: CDR1 LGHDT, CDR2 YNNKEL (reference sequence). The CDR3 length is 16 residues. The sequence was obtained from a woman aged 25 to 39 with acute or convalescent COVID-19. Input material: peripheral blood. This chain links TRBV3-1 (or the pseudogene TRBV3-2) with TRBJ2-2; 13 nucleotides align to TRBD2. This CDR3 reads CASSPGLAGSTGELFF. In DNA, the CDR3 is TGTGCCAGCAGCCCGGGACTAGCGGGATCTACCGGGGAGCTGTTTTTT.